The rows below give T cell receptor beta chains drawn from one sample of a study of cytomegalovirus exposure and HLA in healthy donors. Repertoires were generated with immunoSEQ multiplex PCR, while TCRdb's copy carries only in-frame clones and drops some. The sample holds roughly 110,000 clones. Material: PBMCs. These receptor sequences come from a man aged 35 to 55 in good health and CMV-seropositive. CDR3s include the opening cysteine and the closing phenylalanine or tryptophan. D genes are given only for firm matches.

v_call,cdr3_length,d_call,j_call,cdr3_aa,cdr3_nt
TRBV2,12,.,TRBJ2-7,CASIPPGYEQYF,TGTGCCAGCATCCCCCCGGGCTACGAGCAGTACTTC
TRBV4-1,12,.,TRBJ1-2,CASSPPGGGYTF,TGCGCCAGCAGCCCCCCGGGGGGTGGCTACACCTTC
TRBV4-3,18,.,TRBJ2-5,CASSQGLSRAEYGETQYF,TGCGCCAGCAGCCAAGGGCTGAGCAGGGCTGAGTACGGGGAGACCCAGTACTTC
TRBV6-5,12,.,TRBJ1-2,CASSLRGWGYTF,TGTGCCAGCAGCCTCCGGGGTTGGGGCTACACCTTC
TRBV19,17,TRBD2,TRBJ2-1,CASSSSGFANSYNEQFF,TGTGCCAGTAGTTCTAGCGGCTTTGCCAACTCCTACAATGAGCAGTTCTTC
TRBV6-5,13,.,TRBJ2-7,CASRGAGQAIRYF,TGTGCCAGCAGGGGAGCGGGACAGGCGATCCGGTACTTC
TRBV4-1,16,TRBD1,TRBJ2-5,CASSQDRTGGQETQYF,TGCGCCAGCAGCCAAGACCGGACAGGGGGCCAAGAGACCCAGTACTTC
TRBV6-5,13,.,TRBJ1-1,CASSYSTGFEAFF,TGTGCCAGCAGTTACTCCACAGGGTTTGAAGCTTTCTTT
TRBV7-9,16,TRBD1,TRBJ1-2,CASSLGGTGFDYGYTF,TGTGCCAGCAGCTTAGGTGGGACAGGCTTTGACTATGGCTACACCTTC
TRBV29-1,12,.,TRBJ2-7,CSVGQDIYEQYF,TGCAGCGTTGGACAGGATATTTACGAGCAGTACTTC
TRBV13,14,.,TRBJ2-7,CASSPSSGSYEQYF,TGTGCCAGCAGCCCCAGCTCAGGAAGCTACGAGCAGTACTTC
TRBV7-6,14,.,TRBJ1-1,CASSVTDMNTEAFF,TGTGCCAGCAGCGTAACAGACATGAACACTGAAGCTTTCTTT
TRBV11-2,19,TRBD1,TRBJ2-3,CASSLENLDRADSPHTQYF,TGTGCCAGCAGCTTAGAGAACTTAGACAGGGCCGACTCCCCACATACGCAGTATTTT
TRBV7-8,17,TRBD1,TRBJ2-3,CASSLRPAGQGDNTQYF,TGTGCCAGCAGCTTACGCCCAGCGGGACAGGGGGACAATACGCAGTATTTT
TRBV5-6,14,TRBD2,TRBJ2-7,CASSGPSGVYEQYF,TGTGCCAGCAGCGGCCCTAGCGGTGTCTACGAGCAGTACTTC
TRBV11-2,13,.,TRBJ2-5,CASSLGRQETQYF,TGTGCCAGCAGCTTAGGCAGACAAGAGACCCAGTACTTC
TRBV27,17,.,TRBJ2-1,CASSPTQGSNYVGEQFF,TGTGCCAGCAGTCCGACCCAGGGGTCGAATTATGTGGGTGAGCAGTTCTTC
TRBV5-5,15,.,TRBJ1-1,CASSSFLSAATEAFF,TGTGCCAGCAGCTCTTTCTTGTCCGCGGCCACTGAAGCTTTCTTT
TRBV29-1,16,TRBD1,TRBJ2-3,CSVQTGRDRSTDTQYF,TGCAGCGTTCAGACAGGGCGAGATCGGAGCACAGATACGCAGTATTTT
TRBV2,11,.,TRBJ2-5,CASRSQETQYF,TGTGCCAGCAGGTCTCAAGAGACCCAGTACTTC
TRBV14,13,TRBD2,TRBJ2-7,CASSQGLAYEQYF,TGTGCCAGCAGCCAGGGACTAGCCTACGAGCAGTACTTC
TRBV6-5,16,TRBD2,TRBJ2-3,CASSLLADIITDTQYF,TGTGCCAGCAGTTTACTAGCGGATATTATCACAGATACGCAGTATTTT
TRBV11-2,13,.,TRBJ2-7,CASSLTGISEQYF,TGTGCCAGCAGCTTAACAGGGATCTCCGAGCAGTACTTC
TRBV7-8,14,TRBD2,TRBJ2-5,CASTPTSGGETQYF,TGTGCCAGCACCCCGACTAGCGGAGGAGAGACCCAGTACTTC
TRBV7-2,16,TRBD2,TRBJ2-6,CASSSGGFSGANVLTF,TGTGCCAGCAGCTCGGGGGGGTTTTCTGGGGCCAACGTCCTGACTTTC
TRBV29-1,13,TRBD1,TRBJ1-2,CSVGQGLNYGYTF,TGCAGCGTAGGACAGGGCCTTAACTATGGCTACACCTTC
TRBV10-3,13,.,TRBJ1-1,CAITAGWSTEAFF,TGTGCCATCACGGCAGGGTGGAGCACTGAAGCTTTCTTT
TRBV5-1,16,.,TRBJ1-1,CASSAGLTPGLTEAFF,TGCGCCAGCAGCGCCGGACTGACACCCGGACTCACTGAAGCTTTCTTT
TRBV7-8,14,.,TRBJ2-3,CASSLDSPTDTQYF,TGTGCCAGCAGCCTTGACAGTCCCACAGATACGCAGTATTTT
TRBV18,15,.,TRBJ1-2,CASSPPRQSGYGYTF,TGTGCCAGCTCACCACCCCGACAGTCTGGCTATGGCTACACCTTC
TRBV5-1,13,TRBD1,TRBJ2-1,CASGQGSYNEQFF,TGCGCCAGCGGACAGGGCTCCTACAATGAGCAGTTCTTC
TRBV18,17,TRBD2,TRBJ2-5,CASSPLSSGRTKETQYF,TGTGCCAGCTCACCCCTCTCTAGCGGGAGGACTAAAGAGACCCAGTACTTC
TRBV4-3,15,.,TRBJ2-1,CASSVGLAVYNEQFF,TGCGCCAGCAGCGTGGGACTCGCGGTCTACAATGAGCAGTTCTTC
TRBV19,13,.,TRBJ2-2,CASSIGGPGELFF,TGTGCCAGTAGTATAGGCGGGCCCGGAGAGCTGTTTTTT
TRBV27,17,.,TRBJ2-3,CASSFRDTIWRTDTQYF,TGTGCCAGCAGTTTTCGGGACACAATATGGAGGACAGATACGCAGTATTTT
TRBV7-2,16,TRBD2,TRBJ2-7,CASSRPGLAGAREQYF,TGTGCCAGCAGCCGCCCGGGACTAGCGGGAGCGCGGGAGCAGTACTTC
TRBV27,13,.,TRBJ1-5,CASSWGEMRPQHF,TGTGCCAGCAGTTGGGGGGAAATGAGGCCCCAGCATTTT
TRBV25-1,15,.,TRBJ2-2,CASSVAGLNTGELFF,TGTGCCAGCAGTGTGGCGGGGCTGAACACCGGGGAGCTGTTTTTT
TRBV7-9,15,TRBD1,TRBJ1-1,CASSLAKGARAEAFF,TGTGCCAGCAGCTTAGCGAAGGGGGCGCGGGCGGAAGCTTTCTTT
TRBV5-1,17,TRBD2,TRBJ2-5,CASSHGRTSGSGETQYF,TGCGCCAGCAGCCATGGTCGGACTAGCGGGAGTGGAGAGACCCAGTACTTC
TRBV9,15,TRBD2,TRBJ2-1,CASSVGIAGVNEQFF,TGTGCCAGCAGCGTAGGGATAGCGGGAGTTAATGAGCAGTTCTTC
TRBV5-1,14,TRBD1,TRBJ1-3,CASSPDRGGHTIYF,TGCGCCAGCAGTCCGGACAGGGGAGGACACACCATATATTTT
TRBV25-1,15,TRBD2,TRBJ2-5,CASSAILAGQETQYF,TGTGCCAGCAGTGCAATTCTAGCGGGACAAGAGACCCAGTACTTC
TRBV2,15,.,TRBJ1-4,CASTPQALTNEKLFF,TGTGCCAGCACCCCCCAAGCGCTTACTAATGAAAAACTGTTTTTT
TRBV11-1,15,.,TRBJ1-2,CASSPGRLANYGYTF,TGTGCCAGCAGCCCCGGCCGCCTAGCTAACTATGGCTACACCTTC
TRBV28,16,.,TRBJ2-1,CASSLLTGVGGNEQFF,TGTGCCAGCAGTTTATTAACGGGGGTCGGAGGCAATGAGCAGTTCTTC
TRBV18,17,.,TRBJ1-3,CASSPQGIGGFGNTIYF,TGTGCCAGCTCACCTCAAGGTATAGGAGGTTTTGGAAACACCATATATTTT
TRBV6-5,15,.,TRBJ2-2,CASSYSGGRTGELFF,TGTGCCAGCAGTTACTCTGGGGGCCGGACCGGGGAGCTGTTTTTT
TRBV28,16,TRBD1,TRBJ2-2,CASSDWTGQNTGELFF,TGTGCCAGCAGTGATTGGACAGGTCAGAACACCGGGGAGCTGTTTTTT
TRBV2,15,.,TRBJ1-3,CASSPMGGSGNTIYF,TGTGCCAGCAGTCCCATGGGGGGAAGTGGAAACACCATATATTTT
TRBV11-1,15,.,TRBJ2-5,CASSPHLGVLETQYF,TGTGCCAGCAGCCCGCACCTTGGAGTATTAGAGACCCAGTACTTC